This is a list of T cell receptor beta chains from one sample in a study of T cell responses to AZD1222 COVID-19 vaccine. Profiled with immunoSEQ multiplex PCR; TCRdb holds only in-frame clones, not every one. The sample has about 220,000 clones; just over 90% are singletons. This sample comprised peripheral blood, obtained on day 0 of MenACWY control vaccination. Receptors were obtained from an adult in good health. Both conserved end residues are part of each CDR3. Each record gives: CDR3 length, J gene, V gene, clone size, CDR3 protein. For some rows the clone size is stated as once, few or many, or as a class when expanded; others skip it.

CDR3 length: 12
J gene: TRBJ2-2
V gene: TRBV10-3
clone size: -
CDR3 protein: CAISGIAGELFF

CDR3 length: 12
J gene: TRBJ2-3
V gene: TRBV29-1
clone size: -
CDR3 protein: CSSQQSTDTQYF

CDR3 length: 16
J gene: TRBJ1-1
V gene: TRBV18
clone size: -
CDR3 protein: CASSPLNSGRVTEAFF

CDR3 length: 14
J gene: TRBJ2-1
V gene: TRBV19
clone size: -
CDR3 protein: CASSVSGGYNEQFF

CDR3 length: 15
J gene: TRBJ2-3
V gene: TRBV27
clone size: -
CDR3 protein: CASTLSGQGRDTQYF

CDR3 length: 10
J gene: TRBJ1-2
V gene: TRBV28
clone size: -
CDR3 protein: CASWNYGYTF

CDR3 length: 15
J gene: TRBJ2-1
V gene: TRBV7-3
clone size: -
CDR3 protein: CASSFWTGAGDEQFF

CDR3 length: 14
J gene: TRBJ2-2
V gene: TRBV5-1
clone size: -
CDR3 protein: CASSLDPSTGELFF

CDR3 length: 13
J gene: TRBJ1-2
V gene: TRBV3-1/TRBV3-2
clone size: once
CDR3 protein: CASSPNGLGGYTF

CDR3 length: 16
J gene: TRBJ2-3
V gene: TRBV5-6
clone size: -
CDR3 protein: CASSFRGLPSTDTQYF

CDR3 length: 14
J gene: TRBJ1-2
V gene: TRBV4-1
clone size: -
CDR3 protein: CASSQGTGNYGYTF

CDR3 length: 13
J gene: TRBJ1-5
V gene: TRBV12-3/TRBV12-4
clone size: -
CDR3 protein: CASSPGQGQPQHF

CDR3 length: 14
J gene: TRBJ1-2
V gene: TRBV18
clone size: once
CDR3 protein: CASSLAQGAHGYTF

CDR3 length: 12
J gene: TRBJ1-5
V gene: TRBV12-3/TRBV12-4
clone size: once
CDR3 protein: CASSFSRTPQHF

CDR3 length: 14
J gene: TRBJ2-2
V gene: TRBV5-1
clone size: -
CDR3 protein: CASSTQGDTGELFF

CDR3 length: 14
J gene: TRBJ2-1
V gene: TRBV2
clone size: -
CDR3 protein: CASSPGTGYNEQFF

CDR3 length: 19
J gene: TRBJ2-1
V gene: TRBV7-3
clone size: -
CDR3 protein: CASSLRGRAGDLMYNEQFF

CDR3 length: 15
J gene: TRBJ2-2
V gene: TRBV18
clone size: -
CDR3 protein: CASSARTGNTGELFF

CDR3 length: 12
J gene: TRBJ2-3
V gene: TRBV30
clone size: -
CDR3 protein: CAWSVGSDTQYF

CDR3 length: 18
J gene: TRBJ2-1
V gene: TRBV10-3
clone size: -
CDR3 protein: CAISESDRGARWGNEQFF

CDR3 length: 15
J gene: TRBJ1-5
V gene: TRBV18
clone size: -
CDR3 protein: CASSPGQGKGQPQHF

CDR3 length: 14
J gene: TRBJ1-2
V gene: TRBV6-6
clone size: -
CDR3 protein: CASSRGQGVGGYTF

CDR3 length: 12
J gene: TRBJ2-1
V gene: TRBV10-1
clone size: -
CDR3 protein: CASSRDYNEQFF

CDR3 length: 12
J gene: TRBJ2-1
V gene: TRBV7-9
clone size: -
CDR3 protein: CASSLGGYEQFF

CDR3 length: 11
J gene: TRBJ1-1
V gene: TRBV6-2/TRBV6-3
clone size: -
CDR3 protein: CASSHRELAFF

CDR3 length: 15
J gene: TRBJ1-2
V gene: TRBV3-1/TRBV3-2
clone size: -
CDR3 protein: CASSQGGTGGTGYTF

CDR3 length: 14
J gene: TRBJ1-2
V gene: TRBV10-2
clone size: -
CDR3 protein: CASSEGGSFNGYTF

CDR3 length: 17
J gene: TRBJ2-1
V gene: TRBV7-6
clone size: few
CDR3 protein: CASSSLGHSSSYNEQFF

CDR3 length: 13
J gene: TRBJ1-2
V gene: TRBV7-8
clone size: -
CDR3 protein: CASSYSGQGGPTF

CDR3 length: 15
J gene: TRBJ2-2
V gene: TRBV11-3
clone size: -
CDR3 protein: CASSPLPANTGELFF

CDR3 length: 14
J gene: TRBJ1-1
V gene: TRBV6-5
clone size: -
CDR3 protein: CASRILQGGPEAFF

CDR3 length: 12
J gene: TRBJ1-2
V gene: TRBV6-1
clone size: -
CDR3 protein: CASSSPNYGYTF

CDR3 length: 12
J gene: TRBJ1-2
V gene: TRBV2
clone size: once
CDR3 protein: CASRLGPEGYTF

CDR3 length: 15
J gene: TRBJ1-5
V gene: TRBV3-1/TRBV3-2
clone size: -
CDR3 protein: CASSFTQASNQPQHF

CDR3 length: 14
J gene: TRBJ1-2
V gene: TRBV7-9
clone size: once
CDR3 protein: CASSPPGFNYGYTF

CDR3 length: 16
J gene: TRBJ1-4
V gene: TRBV12-5
clone size: -
CDR3 protein: CASGLVLTASNEKLFF

CDR3 length: 12
J gene: TRBJ2-5
V gene: TRBV18
clone size: -
CDR3 protein: CASSSGPETQYF

CDR3 length: 13
J gene: TRBJ1-1
V gene: TRBV18
clone size: -
CDR3 protein: CASSRDRHGEAFF

CDR3 length: 11
J gene: TRBJ2-1
V gene: TRBV24-1
clone size: -
CDR3 protein: CATRQYNEQFF

CDR3 length: 12
J gene: TRBJ2-5
V gene: TRBV10-3
clone size: -
CDR3 protein: CAISQSQETQYF

CDR3 length: 15
J gene: TRBJ2-2
V gene: TRBV5-4
clone size: -
CDR3 protein: CASSLDLGNTGELFF

CDR3 length: 15
J gene: TRBJ1-5
V gene: TRBV30
clone size: -
CDR3 protein: CAWSVLGSLNQPQHF

CDR3 length: 15
J gene: TRBJ1-1
V gene: TRBV15
clone size: -
CDR3 protein: CATSRPGSYNTEAFF

CDR3 length: 16
J gene: TRBJ2-3
V gene: TRBV5-1
clone size: -
CDR3 protein: CASSLAGRGGADTQYF

CDR3 length: 13
J gene: TRBJ1-1
V gene: TRBV10-1
clone size: -
CDR3 protein: CASSEAGNTEAFF

CDR3 length: 12
J gene: TRBJ1-4
V gene: TRBV6-5
clone size: -
CDR3 protein: CASSQTNEKLFF

CDR3 length: 15
J gene: TRBJ2-2
V gene: TRBV7-2
clone size: -
CDR3 protein: CASSPQGARTGELFF

CDR3 length: 10
J gene: TRBJ1-1
V gene: TRBV2
clone size: -
CDR3 protein: CASSHTEAFF

CDR3 length: 15
J gene: TRBJ2-3
V gene: TRBV19
clone size: -
CDR3 protein: CASSSDTPGADTQYF

CDR3 length: 13
J gene: TRBJ2-3
V gene: TRBV25-1
clone size: once
CDR3 protein: CASRLAGTDTQYF

CDR3 length: 14
J gene: TRBJ1-1
V gene: TRBV6-5
clone size: once
CDR3 protein: CASSIDSVNTEAFF

CDR3 length: 13
J gene: TRBJ2-7
V gene: TRBV11-1
clone size: -
CDR3 protein: CASSPWEVNEQYF

CDR3 length: 13
J gene: TRBJ1-4
V gene: TRBV15
clone size: -
CDR3 protein: CATSNRKAEKLFF

CDR3 length: 11
J gene: TRBJ1-2
V gene: TRBV28
clone size: -
CDR3 protein: CASSSAYGYTF

CDR3 length: 16
J gene: TRBJ1-4
V gene: TRBV6-5
clone size: -
CDR3 protein: CASSYGQARTNEKLFF

CDR3 length: 16
J gene: TRBJ2-2
V gene: TRBV19
clone size: -
CDR3 protein: CASSIRTGARAGELFF

CDR3 length: 16
J gene: TRBJ1-3
V gene: TRBV4-2
clone size: -
CDR3 protein: CASSQRTGSSGNTIYF

CDR3 length: 14
J gene: TRBJ2-2
V gene: TRBV28
clone size: -
CDR3 protein: CASTASPGFGELFF

CDR3 length: 14
J gene: TRBJ2-1
V gene: TRBV2
clone size: -
CDR3 protein: CASRAGTGSYEQFF

CDR3 length: 18
J gene: TRBJ1-2
V gene: TRBV18
clone size: -
CDR3 protein: CASSPATPAGQGAYGYTF